This TCR beta chain was sequenced for a study of radiotherapy plus CTLA-4 blockade in lung cancer. In the study overall: Among patients, over 15% showed objective responses, and 31% had disease control.

The study, taken as a whole, reports: Radiotherapy was combined with ipilimumab, and tumor-derived TCR clones then expanded in blood.

Patients with chemo-refractory metastatic non-small-cell lung cancer received focal radiation plus CTLA-4 blockade with ipilimumab. As concerns this clone: Its antigen remains unidentified.

Sequenced by immunoSEQ multiplex PCR; TCRdb stores in-frame clones only, minus some. The sample records roughly 50,000 clones, approximately 76% being singletons. Germline V gene lookup returns CDR1 LNHDA and CDR2 SQIVND (reference sequence). V dropped 5 bases and J dropped 7 bases, with 9 bases sitting between them. The length of the CDR3 is 12 residues. The chain couples TRBV19 to TRBJ2-1; D is possibly TRBD1 (5 bases). This sequence originates from a human donor with non-small cell lung cancer who had stable disease on radiotherapy plus ipilimumab. This material consisted of peripheral blood, taken from a patient treated with radiotherapy plus ipilimumab. The CDR3 here is CASSLQGNEQFF. CDR3 DNA sequence: TGTGCCAGTAGTCTTCAGGGAAATGAGCAGTTCTTC.